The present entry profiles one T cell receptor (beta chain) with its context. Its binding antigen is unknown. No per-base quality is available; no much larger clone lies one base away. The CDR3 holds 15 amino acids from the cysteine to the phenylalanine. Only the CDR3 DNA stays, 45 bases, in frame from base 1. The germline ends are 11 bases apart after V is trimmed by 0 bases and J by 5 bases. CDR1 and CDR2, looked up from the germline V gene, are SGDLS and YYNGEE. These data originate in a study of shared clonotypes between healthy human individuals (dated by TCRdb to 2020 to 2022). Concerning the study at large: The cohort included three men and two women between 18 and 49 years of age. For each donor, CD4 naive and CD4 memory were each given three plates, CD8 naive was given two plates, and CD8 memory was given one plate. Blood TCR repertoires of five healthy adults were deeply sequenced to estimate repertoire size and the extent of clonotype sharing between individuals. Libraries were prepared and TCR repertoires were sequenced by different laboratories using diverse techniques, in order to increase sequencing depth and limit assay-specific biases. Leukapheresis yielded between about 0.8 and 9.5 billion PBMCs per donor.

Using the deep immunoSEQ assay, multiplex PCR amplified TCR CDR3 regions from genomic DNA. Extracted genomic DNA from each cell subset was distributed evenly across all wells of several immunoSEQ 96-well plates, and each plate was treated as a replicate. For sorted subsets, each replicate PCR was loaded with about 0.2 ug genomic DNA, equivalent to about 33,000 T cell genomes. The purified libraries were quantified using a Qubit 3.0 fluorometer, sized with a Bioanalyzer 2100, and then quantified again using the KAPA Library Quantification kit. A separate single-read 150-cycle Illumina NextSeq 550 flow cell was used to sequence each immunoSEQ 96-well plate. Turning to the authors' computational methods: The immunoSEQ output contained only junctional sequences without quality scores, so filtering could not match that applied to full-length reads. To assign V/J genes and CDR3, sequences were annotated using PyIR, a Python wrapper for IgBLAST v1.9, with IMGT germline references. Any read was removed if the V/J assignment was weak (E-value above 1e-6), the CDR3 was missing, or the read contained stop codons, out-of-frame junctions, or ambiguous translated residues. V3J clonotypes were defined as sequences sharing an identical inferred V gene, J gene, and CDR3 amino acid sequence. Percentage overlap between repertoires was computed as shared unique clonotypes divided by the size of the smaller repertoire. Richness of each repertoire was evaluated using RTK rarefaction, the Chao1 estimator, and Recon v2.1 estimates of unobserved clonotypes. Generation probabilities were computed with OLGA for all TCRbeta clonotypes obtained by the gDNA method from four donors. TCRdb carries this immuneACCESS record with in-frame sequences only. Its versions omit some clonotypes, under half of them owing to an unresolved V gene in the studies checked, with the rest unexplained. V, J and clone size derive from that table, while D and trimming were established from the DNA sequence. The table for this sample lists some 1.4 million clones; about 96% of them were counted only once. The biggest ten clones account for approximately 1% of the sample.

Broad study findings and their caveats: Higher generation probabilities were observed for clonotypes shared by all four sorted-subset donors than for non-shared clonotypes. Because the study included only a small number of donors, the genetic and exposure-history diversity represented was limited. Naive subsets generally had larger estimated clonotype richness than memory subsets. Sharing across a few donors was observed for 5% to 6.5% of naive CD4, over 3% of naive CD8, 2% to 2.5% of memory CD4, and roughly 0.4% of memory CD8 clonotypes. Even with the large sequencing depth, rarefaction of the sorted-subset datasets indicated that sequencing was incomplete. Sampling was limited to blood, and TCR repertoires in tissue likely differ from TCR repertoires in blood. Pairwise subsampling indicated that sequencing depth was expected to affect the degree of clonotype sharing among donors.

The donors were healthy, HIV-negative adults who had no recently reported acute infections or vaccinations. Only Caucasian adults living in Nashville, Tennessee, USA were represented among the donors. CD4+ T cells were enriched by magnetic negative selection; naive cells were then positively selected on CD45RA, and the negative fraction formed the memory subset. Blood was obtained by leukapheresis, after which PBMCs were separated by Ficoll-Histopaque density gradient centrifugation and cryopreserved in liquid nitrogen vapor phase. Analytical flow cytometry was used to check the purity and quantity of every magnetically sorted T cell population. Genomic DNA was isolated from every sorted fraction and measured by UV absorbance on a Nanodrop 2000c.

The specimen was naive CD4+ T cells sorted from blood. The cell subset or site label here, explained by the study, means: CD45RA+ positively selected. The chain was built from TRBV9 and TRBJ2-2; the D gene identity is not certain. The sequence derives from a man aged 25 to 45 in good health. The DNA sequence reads TGTGCCAGCAGCGTAGGCGAGTCGGTGACCGGGGAGCTGTTTTTT. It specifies CASSVGESVTGELFF.